One sample yielded the 7 T cell receptor beta chains listed below, sequenced in a study of glioma-infiltrating T cells. The iRepertoire nested amplicon-rescue multiplex PCR amplified TCR alpha and beta CDR3s from RNA. TCRdb recomputed calls from the multiplex PCR reads with MiXCR, one row per CDR3 protein. The sample shows around 130,000 distinct CDR3 sequences, more than 20% of them seen only once. The specimen was glioma tissue, nonneoplastic brain tissue, or PBMCs (not recorded which). The source of these receptors is a human donor with low-grade glioma or glioblastoma, undergoing nonglioma brain surgery, or in good health (not recorded which).

This clonotype has a handful of counts. This chain connects TRBV20-1 to TRBJ1-6; 8 bases align to TRBD1. J lost 5 bases, V lost 1 base, and 4 bases had no gene match. CDR1 is DFQATT and CDR2 is SNEGSKA in the germline V gene (reference sequence). The CDR3 is 15 residues long. CDR3 protein: CSARAGGENNSPLHF. The CDR3 bases are TGCAGTGCTAGAGCAGGGGGCGAGAATAATTCACCCCTCCACTTT.

In this sample, this clonotype turned up many times. CDR3 region: CASSYGGSSTDTQYF. DNA for the CDR3: TGTGCCAGCAGTTACGGTGGATCTAGCACAGATACGCAGTATTTT. This rearrangement joins TRBV6-6 to TRBJ2-3, with D unclear. From germline, CDR1 is MNHNY and CDR2 SVGAGI (reference sequence). This CDR3 is 15 amino acids long. V was clipped by 2 bases and J by 0 bases, with 9 bases between them.

This clonotype was recorded at least ten times. This chain uses TRBV12-3 or TRBV12-4 with TRBJ2-3; 11 bases map to TRBD1. The J segment lost 14 bases and the V segment lost 2 bases, leaving 9 bases of the junction unmatched. This CDR3 region has 14 residues. For the CDR3, the DNA is TGTGCCAGCAGTTTAAGTCCCGGACAGGGGGCGAGGTATTTT. Translation: CASSLSPGQGARYF.

The chain has TRBV20-1 and TRBJ2-1; perhaps TRBD1 as D (6 bases). Trimming removed 5 bases from V and 8 bases from J, with 10 bases in between. CDR3 length equals 11 residues. From germline, CDR1 is DFQATT and CDR2 SNEGSKA (reference sequence). Here the CDR3 reads CSAEGGHEQFF. In DNA form, the CDR3 reads TGCAGTGCTGAAGGGGGACATGAGCAGTTCTTC.

This clonotype showed up many times. This chain joins TRBV6-1 and TRBJ1-2, with unresolved D. The CDR3 runs to 10 residues. Germline V lookup: CDR1 MNHNS, CDR2 SASEGT. Trimming stripped 6 bases from V and 3 bases from J, with 2 bases between. In DNA, the CDR3 is TGTGCCAGCAGGGACTATGGCTACACCTTC. Translated: CASRDYGYTF.

The sample holds many counts of this clonotype. The chain is built from TRBV20-1 and TRBJ2-1; either TRBD1 or TRBD2 may fit D (6 bases each). Trimming shortened V by 3 bases and J by 8 bases, and 14 bases separated the two germline ends. CDR1 DFQATT and CDR2 SNEGSKA come from the germline V gene (reference sequence). The CDR3 is 13 residues long. In DNA, the CDR3 is TGCAGTGCTAGCCCGGAGGGGGGAGATGAGCAGTTCTTC. Translating gives CSASPEGGDEQFF.

The rearrangement joins TRBV11-2 to TRBJ2-5; weak D call: TRBD2 (5 bases). CDR1 SGHAT and CDR2 FQNNGV come from the germline V gene. This CDR3 contains 14 residues. Deletions cut 0 bases from V and 6 bases from J, with 11 bases between. The DNA of the CDR3 is TGTGCCAGCAGCTTAGATCGGGGTCTGCAGACCCAGTACTTC. Translated: CASSLDRGLQTQYF.